Listed below are T cell receptor beta chains from one sample, sequenced in a study of blood T cell repertoires in COVID-19. Produced via immunoSEQ multiplex PCR; TCRdb's table is partial and in-frame only. The sample includes approximately 250,000 clones, around 87% of them seen just once. Sequenced: peripheral blood. All receptors come from a man younger than 30 with active or convalescent COVID-19. CDR3s leave out the opening cysteine and the closing phenylalanine or tryptophan. The order of the fields is J gene, V gene, clone size, CDR3 protein. Clone size is not always given. Where it is, it says once, few, many or a class for expanded clones.

j_gene: TRBJ1-1; v_gene: TRBV13; abundance: NA; CDR3aa: ASSTQEAMNTEAF
j_gene: TRBJ2-7; v_gene: TRBV28; abundance: NA; CDR3aa: ASSLGTSGDYEQY
j_gene: TRBJ1-6; v_gene: TRBV4-1; abundance: NA; CDR3aa: ASRTLQGKLLNSPLH
j_gene: TRBJ2-7; v_gene: TRBV6-6; abundance: NA; CDR3aa: ASSYGGRSYEQY
j_gene: TRBJ2-5; v_gene: TRBV7-2; abundance: NA; CDR3aa: ASSSQRVRSETQY
j_gene: TRBJ2-6; v_gene: TRBV28; abundance: NA; CDR3aa: ASLSILSGANVLT
j_gene: TRBJ2-2; v_gene: TRBV5-1; abundance: few; CDR3aa: ASSLGGGELF
j_gene: TRBJ1-1; v_gene: TRBV19; abundance: NA; CDR3aa: ASNQDIVDTEAF
j_gene: TRBJ2-2; v_gene: TRBV7-2; abundance: NA; CDR3aa: ASSYHLAGPNTGELF
j_gene: TRBJ2-3; v_gene: TRBV24-1; abundance: NA; CDR3aa: ATGETDTQY
j_gene: TRBJ2-3; v_gene: TRBV10-3; abundance: NA; CDR3aa: AISQRGFGETDTQY
j_gene: TRBJ2-1; v_gene: TRBV5-1; abundance: NA; CDR3aa: ASSLDVARNEQF
j_gene: TRBJ2-2; v_gene: TRBV2; abundance: once; CDR3aa: ASRQTGAKNTGELF
j_gene: TRBJ1-2; v_gene: TRBV19; abundance: NA; CDR3aa: ATAGSHGYT
j_gene: TRBJ1-3; v_gene: TRBV14; abundance: NA; CDR3aa: ASSQPQGVSGNTIY
j_gene: TRBJ2-7; v_gene: TRBV28; abundance: NA; CDR3aa: ASSLERGEQY
j_gene: TRBJ2-5; v_gene: TRBV5-1; abundance: few; CDR3aa: ASSSDSWTWEETQY
j_gene: TRBJ2-1; v_gene: TRBV15; abundance: NA; CDR3aa: ATSIGRLKDEQF